This T cell receptor (beta chain) is from a study of response to subunit inactivated influenza vaccine. Study-wide findings and caveats: T cells newly recruited by each seasonal influenza vaccination are few, the authors suggested.

TCRdb redid the calling of the RT-PCR reads with MiXCR, one entry per CDR3 protein. The repertoire has more than 150,000 distinct CDR3 sequences, about 10% of them found once; the top ten carry under 13%. Points on this clonotype: Its specificity is not known. This may arise from a read error, as a much more abundant clone is one base away.

The sequencing here drew on non-naive T cells sorted from PBMCs, taken on the day of vaccination. The sequence came from a man aged 50-59 years who received an inactivated influenza vaccine.

The CDR3 is CARSHRTGLQETQYF. The CDR3 bases are TGTGCCAGAAGCCACCGGACAGGGCTCCAAGAGACCCAGTACTTC. The chain couples TRBV7-9 to TRBJ2-5; 8 bases align to TRBD1. Germline lookup yields CDR1 SEHNR and CDR2 FQNEAQ (reference sequence). The ends lost 9 bases at V and 1 base at J; junction bases unmatched: 10. The CDR3 contains 15 residues.